The sequence of this T cell receptor beta chain was determined in a study of blood T cell repertoires in COVID-19. The wider study: Sites across the United States, Italy and Spain contributed samples from acute and convalescent COVID-19.

Sequenced by immunoSEQ multiplex PCR; TCRdb stores in-frame clones only, minus some. The sample comprises about 120,000 clones, approximately 85% of which are singletons, and roughly a tenth rests with the top ten. Germline V gives CDR1 SGHVS, CDR2 FNYEAQ. The CDR3 length is 18 residues. Trimming took 1 base from V and 6 from J; bases not matched to a gene: 11. Specimen: peripheral blood. This sequence originates from a man older than 75 with acute or convalescent COVID-19. This rearrangement joins TRBV7-6 to TRBJ2-1; 11 positions agree with TRBD2. DNA for the CDR3: TGTGCCAGCAGCTTAGGATTTAGCGGGGGGGCCGAGGGCAATGAGCAGTTCTTC. Its translation: CASSLGFSGGAEGNEQFF.